This is a list of T cell receptor beta chains from one sample in a study of identical twins. In TCRdb, the 5' RACE reads were re-called with MiXCR into one record per CDR3 protein. The data hold 400,000 to 650,000 distinct CDR3 sequences, with around 20% observed a single time. This sample also belongs to another study, concerning T cells expressing NK-cell markers.

Sample: CD4+ T cells sorted from blood. The receptors come from a woman under 30 in good health. Each CDR3 is given with its conserved first and last residue. A D gene is named only where the DNA matches it firmly. Size is stated for part of the rows, as once, few or many counts, or as a class when the clone is expanded.

CDR3 protein: CASRGVPQREQYF
CDR3 DNA: TGTGCCAGCAGGGGAGTGCCGCAGCGCGAGCAGTACTTC
D gene: NA
J gene: TRBJ2-7
clone size: NA
V gene: TRBV28

CDR3 protein: CASSEYALRSYNEQFF
CDR3 DNA: TGCGCCAGCAGTGAGTATGCACTACGCTCCTACAATGAGCAGTTCTTC
D gene: NA
J gene: TRBJ2-1
clone size: few
V gene: TRBV10-1

CDR3 protein: CASSKGSYNEQFF
CDR3 DNA: TGTGCCAGCAGCAAAGGCTCCTACAATGAGCAGTTCTTC
D gene: NA
J gene: TRBJ2-1
clone size: few
V gene: TRBV7-2

CDR3 protein: CAIRGTGALTEAFF
CDR3 DNA: TGTGCCATCAGGGGGACAGGGGCCTTAACTGAAGCTTTCTTT
D gene: TRBD1
J gene: TRBJ1-1
clone size: NA
V gene: TRBV10-3

CDR3 protein: CASSLAGREETQYF
CDR3 DNA: TGTGCCAGCAGTTTAGCGGGCCGCGAAGAGACCCAGTACTTC
D gene: NA
J gene: TRBJ2-5
clone size: NA
V gene: TRBV12-3/TRBV12-4

CDR3 protein: CASSYGGARSLETQYF
CDR3 DNA: TGCGCCAGCAGCTACGGGGGGGCGAGGTCTCTCGAGACCCAGTACTTC
D gene: TRBD2
J gene: TRBJ2-5
clone size: few
V gene: TRBV5-1

CDR3 protein: CASSSIGQGGLWGEQYF
CDR3 DNA: TGTGCCAGCAGCTCGATAGGACAGGGGGGACTTTGGGGCGAGCAGTACTTC
D gene: TRBD1
J gene: TRBJ2-7
clone size: NA
V gene: TRBV5-6

CDR3 protein: CASGASQTDTQYF
CDR3 DNA: TGCGCCAGCGGGGCGTCTCAGACAGATACGCAGTATTTT
D gene: NA
J gene: TRBJ2-3
clone size: few
V gene: TRBV5-1

CDR3 protein: CASSRGQGQETQYF
CDR3 DNA: TGTGCCAGCAGCAGAGGACAGGGCCAAGAGACCCAGTACTTC
D gene: TRBD1
J gene: TRBJ2-5
clone size: many
V gene: TRBV12-3/TRBV12-4

CDR3 protein: CASSSHPTGDQPQHF
CDR3 DNA: TGTGCCAGCAGCTCACACCCGACAGGGGATCAGCCCCAGCATTTT
D gene: TRBD1
J gene: TRBJ1-5
clone size: many
V gene: TRBV9

CDR3 protein: CSAMGASGSGEQYF
CDR3 DNA: TGCAGTGCTATGGGGGCTAGCGGGAGCGGGGAGCAGTACTTC
D gene: TRBD2
J gene: TRBJ2-7
clone size: many
V gene: TRBV20-1

CDR3 protein: CASSPEDRGRFF
CDR3 DNA: TGTGCCAGCAGCCCGGAGGACAGGGGTAGGTTCTTC
D gene: TRBD1
J gene: TRBJ2-1
clone size: NA
V gene: TRBV6-2/TRBV6-3

CDR3 protein: CASSYDRDRKTQYF
CDR3 DNA: TGTGCCAGCAGTTACGACCGGGACAGAAAGACCCAGTACTTC
D gene: TRBD1
J gene: TRBJ2-5
clone size: few
V gene: TRBV6-5

CDR3 protein: CSASQWGGTDTQYF
CDR3 DNA: TGCAGTGCCTCCCAATGGGGGGGCACAGATACGCAGTATTTT
D gene: NA
J gene: TRBJ2-3
clone size: few
V gene: TRBV20-1

CDR3 protein: CASSGPDIMNTEAFF
CDR3 DNA: TGTGCCAGCAGTGGACCGGACATCATGAACACTGAAGCTTTCTTT
D gene: NA
J gene: TRBJ1-1
clone size: NA
V gene: TRBV9

CDR3 protein: CASRWRGTSESNEQFF
CDR3 DNA: TGTGCCAGCAGATGGAGGGGGACTAGCGAATCCAATGAGCAGTTCTTC
D gene: TRBD2
J gene: TRBJ2-1
clone size: few
V gene: TRBV6-1

CDR3 protein: CSVVRETEAFF
CDR3 DNA: TGCAGCGTTGTTAGGGAAACTGAAGCTTTCTTT
D gene: NA
J gene: TRBJ1-1
clone size: NA
V gene: TRBV29-1

CDR3 protein: CASSLVPGLAGETQYF
CDR3 DNA: TGTGCCAGCAGTTTAGTCCCGGGACTAGCAGGCGAGACCCAGTACTTC
D gene: TRBD2
J gene: TRBJ2-5
clone size: many
V gene: TRBV12-3/TRBV12-4

CDR3 protein: CASRRERGELFF
CDR3 DNA: TGCGCCAGCAGAAGAGAGCGCGGGGAGCTGTTTTTT
D gene: NA
J gene: TRBJ2-2
clone size: few
V gene: TRBV5-1

CDR3 protein: CASSYQRDRGSRGGYTF
CDR3 DNA: TGTGCCAGCAGTTACCAACGGGACAGGGGCAGCAGGGGGGGCTACACCTTC
D gene: TRBD1
J gene: TRBJ1-2
clone size: NA
V gene: TRBV6-5

CDR3 protein: CASKWGESYNEQFF
CDR3 DNA: TGTGCCAGCAAATGGGGGGAAAGCTACAATGAGCAGTTCTTC
D gene: NA
J gene: TRBJ2-1
clone size: many
V gene: TRBV2

CDR3 protein: CSAGRGINEQFF
CDR3 DNA: TGCAGTGCTGGACGGGGCATCAATGAGCAGTTCTTC
D gene: NA
J gene: TRBJ2-1
clone size: many
V gene: TRBV20-1

CDR3 protein: CSAPPRDRGRNTEAFF
CDR3 DNA: TGCAGTGCCCCCCCCCGGGACAGGGGAAGGAACACTGAAGCTTTCTTT
D gene: TRBD1
J gene: TRBJ1-1
clone size: NA
V gene: TRBV20-1